The 5 T cell receptor beta chains listed next were all sequenced from one sample in a study of early T cells in non-severe SARS-CoV-2 infection. Each CDR3 protein gets one entry after TCRdb re-called the 5' RACE reads with MiXCR. The data show roughly 51,000 distinct CDR3 sequences, around 6.5% seen once. Material: whole blood, obtained at baseline. The receptors shown here come from an adult who was a healthcare worker with PCR-confirmed SARS-CoV-2 infection or an uninfected control (not recorded which).

Of note for this clonotype: The junction and the germline gene differ at one end; a read error may be behind it. This chain joins TRBV11-3 and TRBJ2-1; a weak D match, TRBD2 (6 bases). The CDR3 runs 12 residues. Germline-derived CDR1 and CDR2 are SGHNT and YENEEA. CDR3 loop: CASSPLSSAGIF. CDR3 DNA: TGTGCCAGCAGCCCTCTGTCTAGCGCAGGTATCTTC.

This clonotype was seen many times. The chain joins TRBV6-2 or TRBV6-3 to TRBJ2-1, with 7 positions matching TRBD2. Per germline, CDR1 MNHEY and CDR2 SVGEGT. V shed 10 bases and J 4 bases; nucleotides not matched to a gene: 10. This CDR3 is built from 14 residues. Here the CDR3 reads CATLNSGRYNEQFF. In DNA form, the CDR3 reads TGTGCCACCTTAAATAGCGGGCGGTACAATGAGCAGTTCTTC.

Only a few counts were recorded for this clonotype. The chain links TRBV11-2 to TRBJ2-1; D perhaps matches TRBD1 (8 bases). This CDR3 has 18 amino acids. Per germline, CDR1 SGHAT and CDR2 FQNNGV. V lost 3 bases, J lost 7 bases, and 25 bases lay in between. The CDR3: CASSLGLQQGGWRNEQFF. For the CDR3, the DNA is TGTGCCAGCAGCTTGGGCCTCCAACAGGGGGGGTGGAGGAATGAGCAGTTCTTC.

This clonotype appeared many times. The gene calls are TRBV20-1 and TRBJ2-1, with 13 positions matching TRBD2. Germline CDR1 DFQATT, CDR2 SNEGSKA (reference sequence). V trimming: 5 bases; J trimming: 3 bases; junction bases outside the gene matches: 4. This CDR3 is built from 15 residues. As DNA, the CDR3 is TGCAGTGCTGAGGGACTAGCGGGGCTCTACAATGAGCAGTTCTTC. Translating gives CSAEGLAGLYNEQFF.

This clonotype was recorded many times. The V and J genes are TRBV14 and TRBJ2-2, with a weak D call TRBD2 (5 bases). Germline CDR1 reads SGHDN; CDR2 reads FVKESK. There are 16 residues in the CDR3. Trimming removed 3 bases at V and 2 bases at J, with 13 bases between. The CDR3 nucleotides are TGTGCCAGCAGCCAGAGGGTGAGCAGTAACACCGGGGAGCTGTTTTTT. Translation gives CASSQRVSSNTGELFF.